The clone carrying this T cell receptor (beta chain) showed up just a few times. TEMRA cells were enriched by FACS, while CD8+ and CD4+ T cells were obtained through a negative isolation that was performed magnetically. The data derive from a study of CD8 T cells in Susac syndrome. RNA amounts of roughly 0.45 to 1 ug underwent reverse transcription with random hexamers. One entry per CDR3 protein, called by TCRdb with MiXCR from the immunoSEQ multiplex PCR reads. The top ten clones hold more than 0.095% of a sample with under 200,000 distinct CDR3 sequences, around 94% of them seen once. V was pared by 4 bases and J by 8 bases, with 13 bases between. The germline V gene encodes CDR1 MRHNA and CDR2 SNTAGT. The CDR3 has 13 residues.

The source of this sequence is a human donor with Susac syndrome. The chain uses TRBV6-4 and TRBJ2-3, with D possibly called TRBD1 or TRBD2 (5 bases each). The sequenced sample was CD4+ T cells from PBMCs. The CDR3 region has the DNA TGTGCCAGCAGTGGTACTCAGAGGGGTACGCAGTATTTT. Translated: CASSGTQRGTQYF.